This T cell receptor beta chain came from a study of Graves' ophthalmopathy and Graves' hyperthyroidism. PBMCs were isolated from an approximately 10 ml sample of fresh peripheral blood. This clonotype was detected many times. This CDR3 has 13 residues. Germline V CDR1 and CDR2: MNHNS, SASEGT. Trimming removed 8 bases at V and 9 bases at J, with 17 bases between. RNA transcripts yielded amplified TCR beta CDR3 regions. RT-PCR with HTBI primers came first, then second-round multiplex PCR. TCRdb redid the calling of the multiplex PCR reads with MiXCR, one entry per CDR3 protein. The profile covers a few hundred thousand distinct CDR3 sequences, with approximately 18% appearing a single time and roughly 2.3% taken by the ten largest.

The rearrangement links TRBV6-1 to TRBJ1-3, with a possible D match to TRBD1 (5 bases). Input material: peripheral blood. This sequence was found in an adult woman with stable Graves' hyperthyroidism. The CDR3 DNA reads TGTGCCAGCGGGGCCTCAATTACGAGCACCATATATTTT. Residues: CASGASITSTIYF.